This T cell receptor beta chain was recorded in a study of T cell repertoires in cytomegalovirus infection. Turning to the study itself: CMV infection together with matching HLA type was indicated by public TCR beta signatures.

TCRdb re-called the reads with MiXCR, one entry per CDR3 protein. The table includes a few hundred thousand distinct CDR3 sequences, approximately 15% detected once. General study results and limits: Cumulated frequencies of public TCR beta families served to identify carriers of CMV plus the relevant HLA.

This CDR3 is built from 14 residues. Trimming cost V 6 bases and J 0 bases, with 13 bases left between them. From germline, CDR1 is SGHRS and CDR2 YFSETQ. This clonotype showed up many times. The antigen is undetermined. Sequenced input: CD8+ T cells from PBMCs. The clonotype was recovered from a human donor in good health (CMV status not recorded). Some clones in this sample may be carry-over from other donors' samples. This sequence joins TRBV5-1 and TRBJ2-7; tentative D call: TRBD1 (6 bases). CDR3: CASTLGRGSYEQYF. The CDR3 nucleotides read TGCGCCAGCACCCTGGGCAGGGGCTCCTACGAGCAGTACTTC.